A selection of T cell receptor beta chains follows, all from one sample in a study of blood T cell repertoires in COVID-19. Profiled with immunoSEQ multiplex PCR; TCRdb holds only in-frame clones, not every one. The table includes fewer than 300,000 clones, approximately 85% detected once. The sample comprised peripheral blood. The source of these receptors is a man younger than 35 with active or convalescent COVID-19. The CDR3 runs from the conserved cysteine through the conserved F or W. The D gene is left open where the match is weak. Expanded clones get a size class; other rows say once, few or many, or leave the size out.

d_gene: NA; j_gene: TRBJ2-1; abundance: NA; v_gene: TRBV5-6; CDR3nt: TGTGCCAGCAGCTTGAATACAGGGAATAGCAATGAGCAGTTCTTC; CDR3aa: CASSLNTGNSNEQFF
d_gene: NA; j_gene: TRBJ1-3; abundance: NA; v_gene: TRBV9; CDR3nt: TGTGCCAGCAGCGTACGGGGAAGGGGAAACACCATATATTTT; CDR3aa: CASSVRGRGNTIYF
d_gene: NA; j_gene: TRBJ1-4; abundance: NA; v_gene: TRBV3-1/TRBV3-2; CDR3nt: TGTGCCAGCAGCCCCTCACAGGGTATCCTGTTTTTT; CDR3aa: CASSPSQGILFF
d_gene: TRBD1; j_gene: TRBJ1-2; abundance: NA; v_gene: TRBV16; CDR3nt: TGTGCCAGCAGCCAAGCCAGGACAGGGACAGGGGCCAATGGCTACACCTTC; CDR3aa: CASSQARTGTGANGYTF
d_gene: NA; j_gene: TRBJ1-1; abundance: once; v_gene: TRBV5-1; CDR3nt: TGCGCCAGCAGCTTGGGGAGGGGAGGGACTGAAGCTTTCTTT; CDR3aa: CASSLGRGGTEAFF
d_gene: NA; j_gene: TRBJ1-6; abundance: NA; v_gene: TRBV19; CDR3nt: TGTGCCAGTAGTCCAACAAGGGGGGGCAGCTATAATTCACCCCTCCACTTT; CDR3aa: CASSPTRGGSYNSPLHF
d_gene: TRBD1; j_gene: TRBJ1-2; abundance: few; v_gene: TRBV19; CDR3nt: TGTGCCAGTAACACTGGGGTAGGGGGCCTGGGCTACACCTTC; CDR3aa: CASNTGVGGLGYTF
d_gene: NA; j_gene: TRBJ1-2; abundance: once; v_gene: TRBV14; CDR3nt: TGTGCCAGCAGCCGAGGGGCGGAGGGTGACTATGGCTACACCTTC; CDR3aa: CASSRGAEGDYGYTF
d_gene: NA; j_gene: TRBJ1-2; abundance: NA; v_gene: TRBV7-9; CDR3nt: TGTGCCAGCAGCTTAATACAGGGAAAGTTTGATGGCTACACCTTC; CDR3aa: CASSLIQGKFDGYTF
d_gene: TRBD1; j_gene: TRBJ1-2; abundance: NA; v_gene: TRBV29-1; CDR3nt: TGCAGCGTCGAAGACAGGGGCTATGGCTACACCTTC; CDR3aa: CSVEDRGYGYTF
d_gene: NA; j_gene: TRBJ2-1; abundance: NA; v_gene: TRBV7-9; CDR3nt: TGTGCCAGCAGCTTATCCTATTACAATGAGCAGTTCTTC; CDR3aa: CASSLSYYNEQFF
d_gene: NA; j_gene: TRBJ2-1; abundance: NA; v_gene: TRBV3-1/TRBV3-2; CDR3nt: TGTGCCAGCAGCCAAGTGGTCCCCACCTGGAGCAATGAGCAGTTCTTC; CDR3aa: CASSQVVPTWSNEQFF
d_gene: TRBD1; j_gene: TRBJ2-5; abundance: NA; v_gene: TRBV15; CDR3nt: TGTGCCACCAGCAGAGGGAACAGGGGGTACCAAGAGACCCAGTACTTC; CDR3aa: CATSRGNRGYQETQYF
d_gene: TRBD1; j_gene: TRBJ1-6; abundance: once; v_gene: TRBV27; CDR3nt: TGTGCCAGCAGCGGACAGGGCCGCAATTCACCCCTCCACTTT; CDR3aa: CASSGQGRNSPLHF
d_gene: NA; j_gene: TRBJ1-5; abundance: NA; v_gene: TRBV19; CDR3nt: TGTGCCAGTAGTATCCGGAGTCCACCCAATCAGCCCCAGCATTTT; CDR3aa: CASSIRSPPNQPQHF
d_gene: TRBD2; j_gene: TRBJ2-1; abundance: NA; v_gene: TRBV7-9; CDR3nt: TGTGCCAGCAGCCCTGGGCGGCGGGGGGGACAGTTGAATGAGCAGTTCTTC; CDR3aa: CASSPGRRGGQLNEQFF
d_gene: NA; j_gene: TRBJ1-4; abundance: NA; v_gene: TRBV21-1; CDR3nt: TGTGCCAGCAGCAAGGAGGACAGGGGGTCGCGAAATGAAAAACTGTTTTTT; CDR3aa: CASSKEDRGSRNEKLFF
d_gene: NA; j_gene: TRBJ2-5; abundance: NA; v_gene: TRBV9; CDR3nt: TGTGCCAGCAGCGTTAGCTCGGGGACCCAGTACTTC; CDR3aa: CASSVSSGTQYF
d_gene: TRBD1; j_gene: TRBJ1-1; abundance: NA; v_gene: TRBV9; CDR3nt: TGTGCCAGCAGCGCCCGAGGGGGACAGATGAACACTGAAGCTTTCTTT; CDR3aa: CASSARGGQMNTEAFF
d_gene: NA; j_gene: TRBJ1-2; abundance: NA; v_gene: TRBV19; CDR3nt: TGTGCCAGTAGTATGGGGGCGTACTATGGCTACACCTTC; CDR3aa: CASSMGAYYGYTF
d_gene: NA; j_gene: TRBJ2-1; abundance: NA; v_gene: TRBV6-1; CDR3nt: TGTGCCAGCAGTGAGACGACTCCCCCCGCCTACAATGAGCAGTTCTTC; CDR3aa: CASSETTPPAYNEQFF
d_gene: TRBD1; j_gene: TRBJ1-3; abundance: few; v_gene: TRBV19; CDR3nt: TGTGCCAGTAGTATAGGGAGCCGCAGGGGGAGGCTGAACACCATATATTTT; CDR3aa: CASSIGSRRGRLNTIYF
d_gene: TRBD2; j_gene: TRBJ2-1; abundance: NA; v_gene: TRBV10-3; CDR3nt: TGTGCCATCAGTGGGACTAGCGGGGCCGACAATGAGCAGTTCTTC; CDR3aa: CAISGTSGADNEQFF
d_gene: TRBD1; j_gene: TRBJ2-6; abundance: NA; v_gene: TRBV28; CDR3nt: TGTGCCAGCAGCCAATCCCAGGGGGCCTCTGGGGCCAACGTCCTGACTTTC; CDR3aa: CASSQSQGASGANVLTF
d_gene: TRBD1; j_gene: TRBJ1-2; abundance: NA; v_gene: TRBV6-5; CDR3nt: TGTGCCAGCAGAACTTCCTCGACAGGGGGTGGTGGCTACACCTTC; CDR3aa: CASRTSSTGGGGYTF
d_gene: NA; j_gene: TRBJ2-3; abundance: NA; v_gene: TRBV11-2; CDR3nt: TGTGCCAGCAACCCCCGTGGGCCTAGCACAGATACGCAGTATTTT; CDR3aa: CASNPRGPSTDTQYF
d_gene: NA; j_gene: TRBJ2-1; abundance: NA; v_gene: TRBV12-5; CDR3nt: TGTGCTAGTGGACCCCCGCACAGGGACTACAATGAGCAGTTCTTC; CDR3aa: CASGPPHRDYNEQFF
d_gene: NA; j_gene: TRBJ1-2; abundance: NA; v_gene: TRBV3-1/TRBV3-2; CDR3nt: TGTGCCAGCAGCCAAGGCGGACAAGTCTATGGCTACACCTTC; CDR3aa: CASSQGGQVYGYTF
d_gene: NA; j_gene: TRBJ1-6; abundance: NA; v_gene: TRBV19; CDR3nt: TGTGCCAGTAGCCCCACAGACCCGAATTCACCCCTCCACTTT; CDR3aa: CASSPTDPNSPLHF
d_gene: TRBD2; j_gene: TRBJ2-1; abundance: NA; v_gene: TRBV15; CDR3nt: TGTGCCACCAGCGGAGAGCGGGGGGGCGGGGATGAGCAGTTCTTC; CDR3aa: CATSGERGGGDEQFF
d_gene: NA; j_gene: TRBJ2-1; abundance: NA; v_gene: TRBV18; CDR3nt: TGTGCCAGCTCACTCAGGACAGAAGGTCATGAGCAGTTCTTC; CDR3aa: CASSLRTEGHEQFF
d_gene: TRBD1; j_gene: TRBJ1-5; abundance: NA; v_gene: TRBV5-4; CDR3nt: TGTGCCAGCAGCCAGGGACAGGGTGGTCAGCCCCAGCATTTT; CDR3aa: CASSQGQGGQPQHF
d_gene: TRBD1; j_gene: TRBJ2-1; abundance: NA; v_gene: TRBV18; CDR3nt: TGTGCCAGCTCACCCTATACAGGGGGAAGTGAGCAGTTCTTC; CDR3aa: CASSPYTGGSEQFF
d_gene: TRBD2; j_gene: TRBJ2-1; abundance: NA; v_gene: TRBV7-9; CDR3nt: TGTGCCAGCAGCTTACCGCCCCGACTAGCGGGGCTTCGGAATGAGCAGTTCTTC; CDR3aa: CASSLPPRLAGLRNEQFF
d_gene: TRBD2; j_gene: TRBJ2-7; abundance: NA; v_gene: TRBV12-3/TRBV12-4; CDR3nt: TGTGCCAGCAGTTATAGGGAGGGCTACGAGCAGTACTTC; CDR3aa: CASSYREGYEQYF
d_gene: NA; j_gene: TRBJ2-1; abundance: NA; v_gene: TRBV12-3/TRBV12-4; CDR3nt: TGTGCCAGCAGTTTACTTTACAATGAGCAGTTCTTC; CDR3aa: CASSLLYNEQFF
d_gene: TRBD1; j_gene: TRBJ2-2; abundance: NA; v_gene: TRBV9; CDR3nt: TGTGCCAGCAGCCCAAGGACAGGGACGTCGCTTGGGAACACCGGGGAGCTGTTTTTT; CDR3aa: CASSPRTGTSLGNTGELFF
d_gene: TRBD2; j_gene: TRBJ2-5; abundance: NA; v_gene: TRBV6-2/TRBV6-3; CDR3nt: TGTGCCAGCAGTTACACACTAGCGGGGGGCCAAGAGACCCAGTACTTC; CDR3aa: CASSYTLAGGQETQYF
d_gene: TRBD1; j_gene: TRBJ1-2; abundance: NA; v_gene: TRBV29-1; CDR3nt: TGCAGCGTCCCGGGACAGGGGTATGGCTACACCTTC; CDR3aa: CSVPGQGYGYTF
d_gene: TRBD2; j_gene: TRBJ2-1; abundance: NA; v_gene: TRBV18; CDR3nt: TGTGCCAGCTCACCATTTCGGGGGGGCCTCTCCTACAATGAGCAGTTCTTC; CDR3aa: CASSPFRGGLSYNEQFF
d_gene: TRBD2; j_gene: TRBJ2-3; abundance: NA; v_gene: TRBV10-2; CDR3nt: TGCGCCAGCAGTGACGCGCGGGGGACGACAGATACGCAGTATTTT; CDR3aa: CASSDARGTTDTQYF
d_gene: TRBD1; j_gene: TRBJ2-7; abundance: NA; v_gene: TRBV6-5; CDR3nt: TGTGCCAGCAGCGAGGGACAGGGAATTAACGAGCAGTACTTC; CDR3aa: CASSEGQGINEQYF
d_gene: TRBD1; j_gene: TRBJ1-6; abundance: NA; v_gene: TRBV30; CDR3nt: TGTGCCTGGCCTCCTACAGGGGGGAAATCACCCCTCCACTTT; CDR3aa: CAWPPTGGKSPLHF
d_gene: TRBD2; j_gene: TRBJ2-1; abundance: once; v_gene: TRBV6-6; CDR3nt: TGTGCCAGCAGCTCCGGGACTAGCAGCAATGAGCAGTTCTTC; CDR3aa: CASSSGTSSNEQFF
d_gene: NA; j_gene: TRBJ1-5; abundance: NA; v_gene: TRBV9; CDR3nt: TGTGCCAGCAGCTACTCAGGGAATAGCAATCAGCCCCAGCATTTT; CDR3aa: CASSYSGNSNQPQHF
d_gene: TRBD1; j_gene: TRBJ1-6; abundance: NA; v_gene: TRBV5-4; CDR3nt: TGTGCCAGCAGCACCCCGACAGGGGACTATAATTCACCCCTCCACTTT; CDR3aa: CASSTPTGDYNSPLHF
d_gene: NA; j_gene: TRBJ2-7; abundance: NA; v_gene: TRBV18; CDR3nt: TGTGCCAGCTCACCACCAGCCCAGGGTGGCGAGCAGTACTTC; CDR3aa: CASSPPAQGGEQYF
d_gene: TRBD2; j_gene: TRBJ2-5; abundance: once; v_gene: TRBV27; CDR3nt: TGTGCCAGCAGTTTATTAGCGGGGTCCCAAGAGACCCAGTACTTC; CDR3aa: CASSLLAGSQETQYF
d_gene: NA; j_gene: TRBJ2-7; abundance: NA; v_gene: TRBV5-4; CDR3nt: TGTGCCAGCAGCCGACTTCCGGGCGAGCAGTACTTC; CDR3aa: CASSRLPGEQYF
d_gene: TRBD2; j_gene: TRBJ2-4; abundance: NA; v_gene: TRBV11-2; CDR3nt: TGTGCCAGCAGCTTAGATCTAGCGGGGGATCTAGCCAAAAACATTCAGTACTTC; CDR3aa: CASSLDLAGDLAKNIQYF
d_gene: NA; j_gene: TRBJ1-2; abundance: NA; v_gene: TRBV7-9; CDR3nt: TGTGCCAGCAGCAAGGCCGGGACAAACGATCGCTACACCTTC; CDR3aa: CASSKAGTNDRYTF
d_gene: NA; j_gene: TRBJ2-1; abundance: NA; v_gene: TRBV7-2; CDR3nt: TGTGCCAGCAGTTCCCACAGAGACAATGAGCAGTTCTTC; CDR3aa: CASSSHRDNEQFF
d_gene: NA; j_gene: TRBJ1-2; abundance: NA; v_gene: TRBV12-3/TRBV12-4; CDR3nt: TGTGCCAGCGGCTTAGTTCCGTCGGGCTACACCTTC; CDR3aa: CASGLVPSGYTF